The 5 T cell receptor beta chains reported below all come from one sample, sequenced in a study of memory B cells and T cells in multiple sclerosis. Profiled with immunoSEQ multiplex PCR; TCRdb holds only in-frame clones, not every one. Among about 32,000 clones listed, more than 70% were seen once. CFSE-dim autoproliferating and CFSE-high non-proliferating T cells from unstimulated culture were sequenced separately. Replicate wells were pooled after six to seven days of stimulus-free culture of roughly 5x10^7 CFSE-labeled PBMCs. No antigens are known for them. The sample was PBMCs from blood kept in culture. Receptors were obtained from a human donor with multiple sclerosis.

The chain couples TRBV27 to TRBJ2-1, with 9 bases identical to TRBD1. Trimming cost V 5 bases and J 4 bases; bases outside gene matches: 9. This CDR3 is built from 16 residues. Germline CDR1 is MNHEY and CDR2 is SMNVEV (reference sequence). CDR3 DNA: TGTGCCAGCAGTGCCCGGGACAGGGATCCTTACAATGAGCAGTTCTTC. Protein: CASSARDRDPYNEQFF.

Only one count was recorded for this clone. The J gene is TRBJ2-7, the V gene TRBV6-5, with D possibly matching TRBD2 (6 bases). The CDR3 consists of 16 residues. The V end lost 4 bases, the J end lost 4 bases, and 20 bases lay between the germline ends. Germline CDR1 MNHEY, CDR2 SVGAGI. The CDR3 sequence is CASSWGRSPQMYEQYF. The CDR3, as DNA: TGTGCCAGCAGTTGGGGGAGGTCACCCCAGATGTACGAGCAGTACTTC.

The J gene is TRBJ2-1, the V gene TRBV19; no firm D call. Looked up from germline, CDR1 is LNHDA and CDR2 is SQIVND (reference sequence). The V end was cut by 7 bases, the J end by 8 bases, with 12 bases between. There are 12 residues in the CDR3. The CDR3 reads CASTSPGHEQFF. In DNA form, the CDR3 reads TGTGCCAGTACTTCCCCCGGCCATGAGCAGTTCTTC.

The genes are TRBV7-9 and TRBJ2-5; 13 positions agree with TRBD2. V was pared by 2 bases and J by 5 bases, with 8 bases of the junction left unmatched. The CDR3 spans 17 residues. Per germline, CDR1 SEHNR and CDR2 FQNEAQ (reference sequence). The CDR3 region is CASSLFGLAGVSETQYF. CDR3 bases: TGTGCCAGCAGCTTATTCGGACTAGCGGGAGTATCTGAGACCCAGTACTTC.

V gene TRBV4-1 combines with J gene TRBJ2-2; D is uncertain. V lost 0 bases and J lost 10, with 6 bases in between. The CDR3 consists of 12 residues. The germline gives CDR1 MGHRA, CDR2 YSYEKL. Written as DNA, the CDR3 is TGCGCCAGCAGCCAAGAGACTCCGGAGCTGTTTTTT. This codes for CASSQETPELFF.